This T cell receptor beta chain was documented in a study of a mutant IDH1 vaccine in newly diagnosed glioma. This clone appeared once. Its target is unknown. TCRdb keeps only in-frame clones here, not all; method: immunoSEQ multiplex PCR. This sample carries over 40,000 clones, roughly nine tenths of them seen once, and the ten largest clones take around 1.5%. CDR1 and CDR2 from the germline V gene are SGHNT and YYREEE (reference sequence). This CDR3 has 15 residues. V gave up 3 bases and J gave up 0 bases; unmatched junction bases: 2. Stated time point: week 35, safety follow-up. A 20-mer mutant IDH1 peptide at 300 ug was injected subcutaneously with topical imiquimod.

This chain connects TRBV5-4 to TRBJ1-3, with TRBD1 identical over 8 bases. This TCR derives from a man aged 40-49 years with glioma. The source was PBMCs, collected from a glioma patient whose treatment included an IDH1 peptide vaccine. CDR3 loop: CASSSGQGSGNTIYF. The CDR3 DNA is TGTGCCAGCAGCTCAGGACAGGGCTCTGGAAACACCATATATTTT.